The sequence of this T cell receptor (beta chain) was determined in a study of Graves' ophthalmopathy and Graves' hyperthyroidism. Looking at the study overall: The collection of peripheral blood took place at initial diagnosis, before any treatment.

The study amplified TCR beta CDR3 regions using RNA transcripts. The authors performed first-round RT-PCR with HTBI primers and then a second-round multiplex PCR. TCRdb re-called the multiplex PCR reads with MiXCR, one entry per CDR3 protein. The sample shows 400,000 to 450,000 distinct CDR3 sequences, around 21% of them seen only once. Germline lookup yields CDR1 MNHEY and CDR2 SVGEGT. CDR3 size: 19 residues. V was shortened by 2 bases and J by 6 bases, with 27 bases between the two germline ends. Ten or more counts support this clonotype. The chain employs TRBV6-2 or TRBV6-3 and TRBJ2-3, with D perhaps being TRBD1 or TRBD2 (5 bases each). The sequence was collected from a woman between 18 and 29 years old with stable Graves' hyperthyroidism. Sequenced: peripheral blood. The CDR3 sequence is CASSYGWGSVRQTGDTQYF. Here the CDR3 DNA reads TGTGCCAGCAGTTACGGCTGGGGGAGTGTGCGGCAAACAGGCGATACGCAGTATTTT.